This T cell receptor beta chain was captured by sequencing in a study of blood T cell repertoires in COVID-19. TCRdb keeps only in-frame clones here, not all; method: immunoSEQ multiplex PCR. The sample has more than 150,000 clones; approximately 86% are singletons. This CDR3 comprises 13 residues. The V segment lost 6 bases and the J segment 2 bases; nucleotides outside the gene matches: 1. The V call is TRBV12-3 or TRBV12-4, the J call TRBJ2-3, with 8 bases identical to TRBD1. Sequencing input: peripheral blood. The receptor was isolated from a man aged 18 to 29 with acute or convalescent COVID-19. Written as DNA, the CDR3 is TGTGCCAGCAGCCAGGGGGCCACAGATACGCAGTATTTT. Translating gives CASSQGATDTQYF.